Listed below are T cell receptor beta chains from one sample, sequenced in a study of spatial heterogeneity in lung cancer. TCRdb re-derived calls from the 5' RACE reads in MiXCR, one entry per CDR3 protein. The sample carries roughly 120,000 distinct CDR3 sequences, approximately 12% recorded once. The starting material was PBMCs, obtained at follow-up. These receptors were taken from a male donor with early-stage non-small cell lung cancer. Both conserved end residues are part of each CDR3. The D gene is left open where the match is weak. Part of the rows lack a size; the others show once, few, many or a class for expanded clones.

d_gene	v_gene	abundance	j_gene	CDR3aa	CDR3nt
-	TRBV20-1	few	TRBJ1-6	CSASRESRDSPLHF	TGCAGTGCTTCAAGAGAGAGTAGGGATTCACCCCTCCACTTT
-	TRBV6-6	-	TRBJ1-1	CASSFSMGTNTEAFF	TGTGCCAGCAGTTTTTCAATGGGAACGAACACTGAAGCTTTCTTT
-	TRBV7-2	many	TRBJ2-1	CASSLSSTGRNEQFF	TGTGCCAGCAGCTTATCATCGACGGGGCGGAATGAGCAGTTCTTC
-	TRBV5-5	-	TRBJ2-7	CASSLDGFSYEQYF	TGTGCCAGCAGCTTGGACGGATTCTCCTACGAGCAGTACTTC
-	TRBV20-1	-	TRBJ2-2	CSASSFSNTGELFF	TGCAGTGCTAGTAGTTTTTCGAACACCGGGGAGCTGTTTTTT
-	TRBV6-2/TRBV6-3	-	TRBJ2-6	CASSYEDAAVLTF	TGTGCCAGCAGTTACGAGGACGCCGCCGTCCTGACTTTC
-	TRBV5-1	-	TRBJ2-3	CASSLATGTLGDTQYF	TGCGCCAGCAGCTTGGCCACCGGGACATTAGGGGATACGCAGTATTTT
-	TRBV20-1	-	TRBJ1-3	CSAVGNTIYF	TGCAGTGCTGTTGGAAACACCATATATTTT
-	TRBV27	many	TRBJ2-3	CASSLRDSTDTQYF	TGTGCCAGCAGTCTCCGGGACTCCACAGATACGCAGTATTTT
-	TRBV15	once	TRBJ2-2	CATSTGRWATGELFF	TGTGCCACCAGCACCGGACGGTGGGCCACCGGGGAGCTGTTTTTT
-	TRBV10-3	many	TRBJ2-2	CAIVSTNTGELFF	TGTGCCATCGTCTCCACAAACACCGGGGAGCTGTTTTTT
-	TRBV18	few	TRBJ1-5	CASSPPSRGGNQPQHF	TGTGCCAGCTCACCCCCGTCCAGGGGTGGCAATCAGCCCCAGCATTTT
-	TRBV5-6	-	TRBJ2-3	CASSYRDIAGTDTQYF	TGTGCCAGCAGCTACCGGGACATAGCAGGCACAGATACGCAGTATTTT
-	TRBV12-3/TRBV12-4	few	TRBJ1-1	CASSQATNTEAFF	TGTGCCAGCAGTCAGGCTACGAACACTGAAGCTTTCTTT
-	TRBV7-9	-	TRBJ2-6	CASSFSGTISGANVLTF	TGTGCCAGCAGCTTCTCCGGGACAATCTCTGGGGCCAACGTCCTGACTTTC
-	TRBV23-1	many	TRBJ2-3	CASSQSTGTDTQYF	TGCGCCAGCAGTCAATCGACAGGCACAGATACGCAGTATTTT
-	TRBV28	few	TRBJ2-2	CASSPPGNGELFF	TGTGCCAGCAGTCCTCCGGGGAACGGGGAGCTGTTTTTT
-	TRBV4-3	many	TRBJ1-2	CASSHANYGYTF	TGCGCCAGCAGCCACGCTAACTATGGCTACACCTTC
-	TRBV18	-	TRBJ2-7	CASSPSVTHEQYF	TGTGCCAGCTCACCGTCCGTGACGCACGAGCAGTACTTC
-	TRBV11-2	-	TRBJ2-3	CASSLVGIYSTDTQYF	TGTGCCAGCAGCTTAGTCGGCATTTATAGCACAGATACGCAGTATTTT
-	TRBV7-2	many	TRBJ1-2	CASSVRQEIYGYTF	TGTGCCAGCAGCGTTCGACAGGAGATCTATGGCTACACCTTC
-	TRBV30	few	TRBJ1-1	CAWSVGQINTEAFF	TGTGCCTGGAGTGTTGGCCAGATAAACACTGAAGCTTTCTTT
-	TRBV4-2	few	TRBJ1-6	CASSQDLGQPLHF	TGTGCCAGCAGCCAAGATCTTGGGCAGCCCCTCCACTTT
-	TRBV28	few	TRBJ2-2	CASSSPANTGELFF	TGTGCCAGCAGTTCCCCCGCGAACACCGGGGAGCTGTTTTTT
-	TRBV7-2	many	TRBJ2-7	CASSLTNGVGYEQYF	TGTGCCAGCAGCTTAACTAACGGGGTAGGCTACGAGCAGTACTTC
-	TRBV11-2	-	TRBJ2-5	CASSLLSGPLETQYF	TGTGCCAGCAGCTTACTATCGGGACCCCTGGAGACCCAGTACTTC
-	TRBV28	many	TRBJ1-2	CASSPLTGGYGYTF	TGTGCCAGCAGCCCTCTAACCGGTGGCTATGGCTACACCTTC
-	TRBV6-6	many	TRBJ1-6	CASSLSGSGNSPLHF	TGTGCCAGCAGTTTATCCGGTTCAGGGAATTCACCCCTCCACTTT
TRBD1	TRBV7-9	few	TRBJ1-1	CASSRQGANTEAFF	TGTGCCAGCAGCCGACAGGGGGCGAACACTGAAGCTTTCTTT
TRBD2	TRBV12-3/TRBV12-4	-	TRBJ2-7	CASSPSELAGSYEQYF	TGTGCCAGCAGTCCCTCCGAGCTAGCGGGAAGCTACGAGCAGTACTTC
-	TRBV27	-	TRBJ2-1	CASMTGSSYNEQFF	TGTGCCAGCATGACAGGATCATCCTACAATGAGCAGTTCTTC
-	TRBV6-5	many	TRBJ2-3	CASSSPSRQGQGNTQYF	TGTGCCAGCAGTTCCCCGTCTAGGCAGGGACAAGGAAATACGCAGTATTTT
-	TRBV7-8	-	TRBJ1-5	CASSPSTHSNQPQHF	TGTGCCAGCAGCCCCTCGACACACAGCAATCAGCCCCAGCATTTT
-	TRBV5-1	-	TRBJ2-3	CASSLDTGGTDTQYF	TGCGCCAGCAGCTTGGACACGGGCGGCACAGATACGCAGTATTTT
TRBD2	TRBV20-1	few	TRBJ2-2	CSARTSVGTGELFF	TGCAGTGCTAGGACTAGCGTTGGCACCGGGGAGCTGTTTTTT
-	TRBV11-2	-	TRBJ1-2	CASSLMDYGYTF	TGTGCCAGCAGCCTCATGGACTATGGCTACACCTTC
TRBD1	TRBV5-1	few	TRBJ1-3	CASSSGTGRNTIYF	TGCGCCAGCAGCTCCGGGACAGGGAGAAACACCATATATTTT
-	TRBV28	few	TRBJ2-7	CASSSLGGLSYEQYF	TGTGCCAGCAGTTCCCTCGGCGGTCTCTCCTACGAGCAGTACTTC
-	TRBV20-1	few	TRBJ2-4	CSAGERGAPKNIQYF	TGCAGTGCTGGGGAGAGGGGGGCACCCAAAAACATTCAGTACTTC
-	TRBV4-3	many	TRBJ2-3	CASSQDLSTELDTQYF	TGCGCCAGCAGCCAGGATTTGTCTACTGAATTAGATACGCAGTATTTT
-	TRBV3-1	medium-sized	TRBJ1-2	CASSQVQGSGGYTF	TGTGCCAGCAGCCAAGTTCAGGGGAGCGGTGGCTACACCTTC
-	TRBV29-1	many	TRBJ2-7	CSVEGTAAYEQYF	TGCAGCGTTGAAGGGACAGCAGCCTACGAGCAGTACTTC
-	TRBV12-3/TRBV12-4	few	TRBJ2-1	CASSPPRISFSYNEQFF	TGTGCCAGCAGTCCCCCAAGAATTTCGTTCTCCTACAATGAGCAGTTCTTC
-	TRBV5-4	few	TRBJ1-1	CASSWDPNTEAFF	TGTGCCAGCAGCTGGGACCCCAACACTGAAGCTTTCTTT
-	TRBV7-2	few	TRBJ2-3	CASAGAFLDTQYF	TGTGCCAGCGCGGGGGCTTTCCTTGATACGCAGTATTTT
TRBD2	TRBV20-1	-	TRBJ2-1	CSALAGSSYNEQFF	TGCAGTGCTCTAGCGGGGAGCTCCTACAATGAGCAGTTCTTC
-	TRBV7-9	few	TRBJ1-2	CASSPGRFYGYTF	TGTGCCAGCAGCCCGGGACGATTCTATGGCTACACCTTC
TRBD1	TRBV18	few	TRBJ1-1	CASSLLDRESEAFF	TGTGCCAGCTCACTTCTTGACAGGGAGTCTGAAGCTTTCTTT
-	TRBV11-2	few	TRBJ2-1	CASSLERQEQFF	TGTGCCAGCAGCTTAGAAAGACAGGAGCAGTTCTTC